Shown below are 29 T cell receptor beta chains from a single sample sequenced in a study of graft-versus-host responses after intestinal transplantation. Assay: immunoSEQ multiplex PCR; the TCRdb copy retains only in-frame clones and omits some. The table records about 19,000 clones, about 65% of them present only once. Processed graft tissue released its intraepithelial and lamina propria lymphocytes. This material consisted of ileum tissue, taken around 20 days after intestinal transplant. The receptors come from a human patient who received an intestinal transplant, so some T cells may come from the graft donor.

This clone is large (0.1 to 1%). Other DNA variants within this sample encode the same CDR3. The chain has TRBV27 and TRBJ1-5; D gene ambiguous. The V gene's germline CDR1 is MNHEY and CDR2 SMNVEV (reference sequence). CDR3 length equals 13 residues. The V gene lost 3 bases and the J gene lost 3 bases, with 6 bases spanning the gap. The CDR3 DNA reads as TGTGCCAGCAGTTTCGGGATCAATCAGCCCCAGCATTTT. Translation gives CASSFGINQPQHF.

This chain joins TRBV6-1 and TRBJ2-3; 7 positions match TRBD2. Trimming took 6 bases from V and 6 from J; bases not matched to a gene: 9. The CDR3 totals 14 residues. The germline gives CDR1 MNHNS, CDR2 SASEGT. Written as DNA, the CDR3 is TGTGCCAGCAGCCTCGGACTAGAGAGGGATACGCAGTATTTT. This sequence encodes CASSLGLERDTQYF.

The chain uses TRBV7-3 and TRBJ1-2; D is undetermined. This CDR3 region has 14 residues. Germline V gene sequence: CDR1 SGHTA, CDR2 FQGTGA. Trimming stripped 2 bases from V and 5 bases from J, with 12 bases between. CDR3 region: CASSLEPSSYGYTF. The CDR3 DNA reads as TGTGCCAGCAGCTTAGAGCCGTCCTCATATGGCTACACCTTC.

The chain employs TRBV7-8 and TRBJ1-6; D ambiguous. This CDR3 spans 13 amino acids. Trimming pared 2 bases from V and 6 bases from J, leaving 5 bases between. Germline V gene data show CDR1 as SGHVS and CDR2 as FQNEAQ. CDR3 amino acids: CASSLYFNSPLHF. The CDR3 nucleotides read TGTGCCAGCAGCTTATATTTTAATTCACCCCTCCACTTT.

By share of the sample, this clone is medium-sized. The genes are TRBV29-1 and TRBJ2-3, with D unclear. In germline, CDR1 is SQVTM, CDR2 ANQGSEA. The CDR3 is made up of 13 amino acids. Between the trimmed V and J ends, which lost 2 bases and 4 bases, there was a span of 10 bases. The CDR3 DNA reads as TGCAGCGTTGAACCGGAGATCGCAGATACGCAGTATTTT. Translation: CSVEPEIADTQYF.

The chain employs TRBV9 and TRBJ2-7; 8 bases agree with TRBD1. Germline values: CDR1 SGDLS, CDR2 YYNGEE. The CDR3 is 15 amino acids. Losses at the gene ends were 2 bases for V and 4 bases for J; bases not matched to a gene: 8. The CDR3 DNA follows: TGTGCCAGCAGCGTCGGCTGGACAGGGCGGTACGAGCAGTACTTC. It is translated as CASSVGWTGRYEQYF.

The gene calls are TRBV2 and TRBJ2-7, with TRBD2 identical over 7 bases. Germline V CDR1 and CDR2: SNHLY, FYNNEI. The trim removed 11 bases at V and 0 bases at J, leaving 13 bases unmatched. The CDR3 covers 15 residues. CDR3 residues: CAFPRAGTNSYEQYF. DNA of the CDR3: TGTGCCTTCCCGCGGGCCGGGACTAACTCCTACGAGCAGTACTTC.

The chain joins TRBV27 to TRBJ1-5, with D unresolved. Per germline, CDR1 MNHEY and CDR2 SMNVEV (reference sequence). V was trimmed by 3 bases and J by 7 bases, leaving 10 bases between them. The CDR3 consists of 13 residues. The CDR3 nucleotides read TGTGCCAGCAGTTTGGGTGGAGGCCAGCCCCAGCATTTT. It codes for CASSLGGGQPQHF.

CDR3 protein: CASTEPGGVWDYGYTF. CDR3 coding DNA: TGTGCCAGCACAGAACCGGGGGGCGTCTGGGACTATGGCTACACCTTC. The chain joins TRBV2 to TRBJ1-2; D is perhaps TRBD1 (6 bases). Trimming took off 7 bases at V and 3 bases at J, with 21 bases between the two ends. This CDR3 has 16 amino acids. CDR1 and CDR2 (germline): SNHLY, FYNNEI.

DNA for the CDR3: TGCGCCAGCAGTGAGTCGACTAGCGGGGGGACCTACGAGCAGTACTTC. This translates into CASSESTSGGTYEQYF. The chain links TRBV10-1 to TRBJ2-7, with 13 nucleotides matching TRBD2. Germline CDR1 is WNHNN and CDR2 is SYGVQD (reference sequence). This CDR3 comprises 16 residues. With 0 bases clipped from V and 2 bases from J, the junction kept 1 base outside the gene matches.

This clone was found a few times. This chain joins TRBV27 and TRBJ2-6; D perhaps matches TRBD1 (8 bases). The CDR3 is 18 residues long. V was clipped by 4 bases and J by 1 base, with 17 bases between them. Germline V lookup: CDR1 MNHEY, CDR2 SMNVEV (reference sequence). CDR3 sequence: CASSYGQGGYSGANVLTF. In DNA, the CDR3 is TGTGCCAGCAGTTATGGACAGGGAGGGTATTCTGGGGCCAACGTCCTGACTTTC.

This chain uses TRBV18 with TRBJ2-3; 8 nucleotides line up with TRBD1. Germline CDR1 and CDR2: KGHSH and LQKENI. Trimming cost V 4 bases and J 4 bases; bases outside gene matches: 4. CDR3 length: 14 amino acids. The CDR3 is CASSLTGAADTQYF. As DNA, the CDR3 is TGTGCCAGCTCACTGACAGGGGCGGCAGATACGCAGTATTTT.

The gene calls are TRBV4-1 and TRBJ2-3; 7 bases map to TRBD1. The length of the CDR3 is 16 residues. The V gene's germline CDR1 is MGHRA and CDR2 YSYEKL. The J segment lost 2 bases and the V segment lost 2 bases, leaving 7 bases of the junction unmatched. The CDR3 sequence is CASSQLGQRNTDTQYF. CDR3 DNA sequence: TGCGCCAGCAGCCAATTGGGACAGAGGAACACAGATACGCAGTATTTT.

V usage is TRBV19 and J usage is TRBJ2-7; D is perhaps TRBD2 (5 bases). The CDR3 totals 14 residues. V shed 3 bases and J shed 5 bases, with 14 bases lying between them. CDR1 and CDR2 (germline): LNHDA, SQIVND (reference sequence). CDR3 amino acids: CASSMRERPHEQYF. The DNA for the CDR3 is TGTGCCAGTAGTATGAGGGAGAGGCCCCACGAGCAGTACTTC.

The rearrangement joins TRBV11-3 to TRBJ1-6; D perhaps matches TRBD1 (5 bases). Trimming took off 1 base at V and 14 bases at J, with 9 bases between the two ends. The CDR3 is made up of 12 amino acids. The germline CDR1 and CDR2 sequences are SGHNT and YENEEA. This CDR3 is CASSLAGLTLHF. The CDR3 coding sequence is TGTGCCAGCAGCTTAGCAGGGTTGACCCTCCACTTT.

The CDR3 region has the DNA TGTGCCAGCAGTGAATCCTGGCAGGGGGTTCAGCCCCAGCATTTT. This sequence encodes CASSESWQGVQPQHF. V usage is TRBV6-1 and J usage is TRBJ1-5; 7 bases agree with TRBD1. Germline V gene data show CDR1 as MNHNS and CDR2 as SASEGT. CDR3 length: 15 amino acids. J was trimmed by 6 bases and V by 2 bases; bases with no gene match: 7.

The CDR3 bases are TGTGCCAGCAGAACGCATCGACGGGGGGGCACTGAAGCTTTCTTT. It yields the protein CASRTHRRGGTEAFF. The rearrangement joins TRBV27 to TRBJ1-1; possibly TRBD1 for D (5 bases). The germline V gene has CDR1 MNHEY and CDR2 SMNVEV (reference sequence). V shed 6 bases and J shed 4 bases, with 18 bases lying between them. The CDR3 is 15 residues long.

There are a few counts of this clone. This chain uses TRBV2 with TRBJ1-3, with D maybe TRBD1 (6 bases). The germline V gene encodes CDR1 SNHLY and CDR2 FYNNEI. The CDR3 has 16 residues. V lost 1 base and J lost 1, with 11 bases in between. CDR3 sequence reads: CASSEGTEASGNTIYF. DNA for the CDR3: TGTGCCAGCAGTGAAGGGACAGAAGCATCTGGAAACACCATATATTTT. Supplemented by reference TRBV2 and TRBJ1-3, the full variable domain reads EPEVTQTPSHQVTQMGQEVILRCVPISNHLYFYWYRQILGQKVEFLVSFYNNEISEKSEIFDDQFSVERPDGSNFTLKIRSTKLEDSAMYFCASSEGTEASGNTIYFGEGSWLTVV.

The chain employs TRBV18 and TRBJ2-7, with D possibly matching TRBD1 (6 bases). V dropped 4 bases and J dropped 3 bases, with 16 bases sitting between them. The CDR3 is 15 amino acids. Germline CDR1 is KGHSH and CDR2 is LQKENI. The CDR3 DNA reads as TGTGCCAGCTCACGTACCCTCAGGGGCTTCTACGAGCAGTACTTC. It yields the protein CASSRTLRGFYEQYF.

This chain uses TRBV27 with TRBJ2-3; 8 bases fit TRBD2. Unmatched junction bases numbered 1, after V lost 4 bases and J lost 4 bases. The CDR3 contains 13 residues. Germline V gene sequence: CDR1 MNHEY, CDR2 SMNVEV (reference sequence). The CDR3 DNA sequence: TGTGCCAGCAGTTGGACTAGCCCAGATACGCAGTATTTT. The encoded protein is CASSWTSPDTQYF.

The chain employs TRBV29-1 and TRBJ2-7; possible D gene TRBD1, 5 bases. Germline values: CDR1 SQVTM, CDR2 ANQGSEA. With 0 bases removed from V and 0 bases from J, the gap between germline ends came to 9 bases. CDR3 length equals 14 residues. The CDR3 is CSVEDPTVSYEQYF. The CDR3 DNA follows: TGCAGCGTTGAAGACCCGACAGTCTCCTACGAGCAGTACTTC.

This clone showed up just once. The rearrangement joins TRBV2 to TRBJ1-6; the D gene is possibly TRBD1 (6 bases). V was trimmed by 6 bases and J by 7 bases, leaving 13 bases between them. This CDR3 region has 14 residues. Germline CDR1 is SNHLY and CDR2 is FYNNEI. CDR3 residues: CASRAGTINSPLHF. As DNA, the CDR3 is TGTGCCAGCAGGGCCGGGACAATCAATTCACCCCTCCACTTT. The variable domain in full, completed from reference TRBV2 and TRBJ1-6, reads EPEVTQTPSHQVTQMGQEVILRCVPISNHLYFYWYRQILGQKVEFLVSFYNNEISEKSEIFDDQFSVERPDGSNFTLKIRSTKLEDSAMYFCASRAGTINSPLHFGNGTRLTVT.

This clone was seen more than once but under ten times. The chain is built from TRBV7-6 and TRBJ2-7, with 11 bases aligning to TRBD2. CDR3 size: 15 residues. CDR1 is SGHVS, CDR2 FNYEAQ, per germline. V was clipped by 0 bases and J by 2 bases; unmatched bases: 0. CDR3 amino acids: CASSLASGRAYEQYF. The CDR3 DNA reads as TGTGCCAGCAGCTTAGCTAGCGGGAGGGCCTACGAGCAGTACTTC.

This clone has only one observation. V is TRBV4-2 and J is TRBJ2-3; possible D gene TRBD2, 6 bases. V dropped 3 bases and J dropped 1 base, with 11 bases sitting between them. In germline, CDR1 is LGHNA, CDR2 YNFKEQ. The length of the CDR3 is 15 residues. The CDR3 sequence: CASSQGGSGTDTQYF. For the CDR3, the DNA is TGTGCCAGCAGCCAGGGGGGTTCGGGCACAGATACGCAGTATTTT.

V is TRBV30 and J is TRBJ1-4, with D possibly TRBD1 on 5 matching bases. Trimming removed 4 bases at V and 4 bases at J, with 22 bases between. Germline CDR1 is GTSNPN and CDR2 is SVGIG (reference sequence). This CDR3 spans 17 amino acids. The CDR3 coding sequence is TGTGCCTGGATTTCCGTGTTCCGTCAGGGTCTTAATGAAAAACTGTTTTTT. Translating gives CAWISVFRQGLNEKLFF.

Only a few counts were recorded for this clone. The rearrangement uses TRBV6-5 and TRBJ2-7; D may be TRBD1 (6 bases). Germline lookup yields CDR1 MNHEY and CDR2 SVGAGI. This CDR3 has 15 residues. Trimming shortened V by 7 bases and J by 6 bases, and 22 bases separated the two germline ends. The CDR3: CASISNPGTLGEQYF. CDR3 in DNA: TGTGCCAGCATCTCAAACCCCGGGACATTAGGCGAGCAGTACTTC.

Relative to its sample, this clone is medium-sized. The chain combines TRBV4-2 with TRBJ2-7, with D uncertain. This CDR3 has 13 amino acids. Trimming shortened V by 0 bases and J by 3 bases, and 6 bases separated the two germline ends. CDR1 and CDR2 from the germline V gene are LGHNA and YNFKEQ. The CDR3 loop is CASSQDGGYEQYF. Here the CDR3 DNA reads TGTGCCAGCAGCCAAGACGGCGGCTACGAGCAGTACTTC.

The genes are TRBV30 and TRBJ2-1; 7 bases match TRBD2. The CDR3 runs 14 residues. Germline CDR1 is GTSNPN and CDR2 is SVGIG (reference sequence). Trimming removed 4 bases from V and 1 base from J; junction bases left unmatched: 4. The CDR3 reads CAWTSGVSYNEQFF. CDR3 bases: TGTGCCTGGACGAGCGGGGTTTCCTACAATGAGCAGTTCTTC.

The chain combines TRBV11-1 with TRBJ2-3, with D unclear. CDR3 size: 15 residues. Germline-derived CDR1 and CDR2 are SGHAT and FQDESV (reference sequence). V lost 1 base and J lost 2, with 10 bases in between. The CDR3 spells CASSLGLKITDTQYF. The CDR3 coding sequence is TGTGCCAGCAGCTTAGGACTCAAAATCACAGATACGCAGTATTTT.